The rows below give T cell receptor beta chains drawn from one sample of a study of identical twins. TCRdb ran MiXCR on the 5' RACE reads and lists one entry per CDR3 protein. The repertoire holds about 150,000 distinct CDR3 sequences, 3% to 4% seen once, with 8.1% in the top ten. Material for sequencing was memory T cells sorted from blood. Receptors originate from a man aged 18 to 29 in good health. CDR3s include the opening cysteine and the closing phenylalanine or tryptophan. D genes are given only for firm matches. Clone size is not always given. Where it is, it says once, few, many or a class for expanded clones.

j_call cdr3_length clone_size v_call d_call cdr3_nt cdr3_aa
TRBJ2-7 15 many TRBV28 . TGTGCCAGCAGTCCCCAGACCGGGACCCCCTTCGAGCAGTACTTC CASSPQTGTPFEQYF
TRBJ2-6 12 many TRBV5-6 . TGTGCCAGCAGCCCACAGGGTAACGTCCTGACTTTC CASSPQGNVLTF
TRBJ2-5 14 many TRBV7-9 TRBD1 TGTGCCAGCAGCGCACGGACAGGGGGAGAGACCCAGTACTTC CASSARTGGETQYF
TRBJ2-2 14 many TRBV4-1 . TGCGCCAGCAGCACTAGTCAGAACACCGGGGAGCTGTTTTTT CASSTSQNTGELFF
TRBJ1-5 16 many TRBV10-3 TRBD1 TGTGCCATCAGTGACAGGGCAGGGGGCCGCAATCAGCCCCAGCATTTT CAISDRAGGRNQPQHF
TRBJ2-7 14 many TRBV20-1 . TGCAGTGCTAGCCCCCTAGCCACCCGGGGCGAGCAGTACTTC CSASPLATRGEQYF
TRBJ2-2 15 . TRBV5-6 . TGTGCCAGCAGTACCCGAGGGGCGAACACCGGGGAGCTGTTTTTT CASSTRGANTGELFF
TRBJ1-5 15 many TRBV20-1 . TGCAGTGCTAGAAAGGGTTCTAATGGCAATCAGCCCCAGCATTTT CSARKGSNGNQPQHF
TRBJ2-1 14 many TRBV20-1 TRBD1 TGCAGTGCTAGCAATCAGGGGGCTGGGAATGAGCAGTTCTTC CSASNQGAGNEQFF
TRBJ1-3 15 many TRBV12-3/TRBV12-4 . TGTGCCAGCAGTTTATCAGGGAACTCTGGAAACACCATATATTTT CASSLSGNSGNTIYF
TRBJ2-1 16 many TRBV29-1 . TGCAGCGTTGAAGATCGAGGTCCAAAAGGGATCGATGAGCAGTTCTTC CSVEDRGPKGIDEQFF
TRBJ2-7 16 many TRBV7-2 . TGTGCCAGCGACCGGAAGATCGGGGCTCCCCCGTACGAGCAGTACTTC CASDRKIGAPPYEQYF
TRBJ2-3 15 . TRBV11-2 . TGTGCCAGCAGCTTAGCTGTGGCTATCACAGATACGCAGTATTTT CASSLAVAITDTQYF
TRBJ2-7 14 many TRBV20-1 TRBD2 TGCAGTGCGGGAGAACTAGCGGGAGGTAGGGTGCAGTACTTC CSAGELAGGRVQYF
TRBJ2-3 15 many TRBV5-6 TRBD1 TGTGCCAGCAGCTTGCAGACAGGGGATAAAGATACGCAGTATTTT CASSLQTGDKDTQYF
TRBJ1-1 14 many TRBV5-1 . TGCGCCAGCAGCTTGGTACGTTTGAACACTGAAGCTTTCTTT CASSLVRLNTEAFF
TRBJ2-3 15 many TRBV5-1 . TGCGCCAGCAGCTTGGCCGCGACAGCGACAGATACGCAGTATTTT CASSLAATATDTQYF
TRBJ2-1 15 . TRBV18 TRBD1 TGTGCCAGCTCACCCCAGGGGGCCGGCTACAATGAGCAGTTCTTC CASSPQGAGYNEQFF
TRBJ2-3 12 many TRBV20-1 . TGCAGTGCTTCTAGCTTGGCAGATACGCAGTATTTT CSASSLADTQYF
TRBJ1-1 11 many TRBV5-1 . TGCGCCAGCAGCTGGGACACTGAAGCTTTCTTT CASSWDTEAFF
TRBJ2-3 14 many TRBV29-1 TRBD2 TGCAGCGTTGCTGCCGGGACTAGTCTAGATACGCAGTATTTT CSVAAGTSLDTQYF
TRBJ2-1 12 many TRBV20-1 . TGCAGTGCCACCGGGGCCACCAATGAGCAGTTCTTC CSATGATNEQFF
TRBJ1-4 12 many TRBV12-3/TRBV12-4 . TGTGCCAGCAAGTGGGGGGGAGAAAAACTGTTTTTT CASKWGGEKLFF
TRBJ2-3 16 . TRBV7-6 . TGTGCCAGCAGCCCAACTCTGATCCCAGGGTTAGATACGCAGTATTTT CASSPTLIPGLDTQYF
TRBJ2-1 16 many TRBV4-2 TRBD2 TGTGCCAGCAGCCAAGATCTGGGTAGCGGGCTCAATGAGCAGTTCTTC CASSQDLGSGLNEQFF
TRBJ1-6 14 many TRBV5-1 TRBD1 TGCGCCAGCAGCTTGGCAGGGGGCAATTCACCCCTCCACTTT CASSLAGGNSPLHF
TRBJ1-5 15 many TRBV7-2 TRBD1 TGTGCCAGCAGCTTTAAGACAGGGGGTGGTCATCCCCAGCATTTT CASSFKTGGGHPQHF
TRBJ1-1 14 many TRBV7-9 TRBD1 TGTGCCAGCAGCCAGATGGGGGACAGGACTGAAGCTTTCTTT CASSQMGDRTEAFF
TRBJ1-2 15 few TRBV6-5 . TGTGCCAGCAGTTTAACCGGCAGGGGTGAATATGGCTACACCTTC CASSLTGRGEYGYTF
TRBJ1-1 16 . TRBV19 . TGTGCCAGTAGTATAGGGGGTCCGTCGGTGAACACTGAAGCTTTCTTT CASSIGGPSVNTEAFF
TRBJ2-1 16 many TRBV6-4 . TGTGCCAGCAGTGACTCTTTCAGCGGGACAAGTTTTGAGCAGTTCTTC CASSDSFSGTSFEQFF
TRBJ1-2 15 many TRBV12-3/TRBV12-4 . TGTGCCAGCAGTAGGGGGGGGCGAAGGGGAGATGGCTACACCTTC CASSRGGRRGDGYTF
TRBJ2-7 13 medium-sized TRBV7-9 . TGTGCCAGCAGCCCTGGGACGGACTACGAGCAGTACTTC CASSPGTDYEQYF
TRBJ2-1 14 many TRBV20-1 TRBD2 TGCAGTGCAGGGCTCAGCGGGAGCTACAATGAGCAGTTCTTC CSAGLSGSYNEQFF
TRBJ2-5 15 many TRBV6-1 . TGTGCCAGCAGCCGTATAGCGGAAGGTGTAGAGACCCAGTACTTC CASSRIAEGVETQYF
TRBJ2-1 15 many TRBV20-1 . TGCAGTGCTAGAAGATTTGATTCGGCTTACAATGAGCAGTTCTTC CSARRFDSAYNEQFF
TRBJ2-2 15 few TRBV28 . TGTGCCAGCAGTGCGGGACCCCCGGGCACCGGGGAGCTGTTTTTT CASSAGPPGTGELFF
TRBJ2-1 14 many TRBV2 TRBD2 TGTGCCAGCAGTGCAAAAACGGGGGGCAATGAGCAGTTCTTC CASSAKTGGNEQFF
TRBJ2-2 12 many TRBV29-1 . TGCAGCGTGAGGACCGTGACCGGGGAGCTGTTTTTT CSVRTVTGELFF
TRBJ1-3 12 many TRBV20-1 . TGCAGTGCTAGACAGGGTCAAAACACCATATATTTT CSARQGQNTIYF
TRBJ2-3 15 many TRBV27 TRBD2 TGTGCCAGCAGTTCTAGCGGGACTAGCACAGATACGCAGTATTTT CASSSSGTSTDTQYF
TRBJ2-1 18 . TRBV20-1 TRBD2 TGCAGTGCTAGAGATGGGGGAGGGCCCGTATTCTCCTACAATGAGCAGTTCTTC CSARDGGGPVFSYNEQFF
TRBJ2-3 17 many TRBV7-9 TRBD1 TGTGCCAGCAGCTTGCTATTGGGACAGGGTCTGAGGGATACGCAGTATTTT CASSLLLGQGLRDTQYF